The clone carrying this T cell receptor (beta chain) is termed medium-sized. This CDR3 has 14 amino acids. Looked up from germline, CDR1 is MNHNS and CDR2 is SASEGT. V lost 6 bases to trimming and J lost 2 bases, with 13 bases between them. TCR beta CDR3 amplification from genomic DNA was performed by two-round multiplex PCR. First-round PCR amplification was performed with primers specific to each TRBV and TRBJ gene. PCR proceeded to a second round, and that round used universal primers. One entry per CDR3 protein results from TCRdb running MiXCR on the multiplex PCR reads. The sample has under 20,000 distinct CDR3 sequences, around 41% seen once. Investigators drew approximately 6.1 milliliters of peripheral blood at each of two time points. This sample is drawn from a study of prognosis after radiotherapy for stage I lung cancer.

The chain links TRBV6-1 to TRBJ1-2; weak D call: TRBD1 (5 bases). The receptor's source is a donor of 50 years or more with non-small cell lung cancer. The sequencing here drew on PBMCs, taken before or after stereotactic body radiation therapy (not recorded which). CDR3 region: CASRKQGTNYGYTF. The CDR3 DNA reads TGTGCCAGCAGAAAGCAGGGAACCAACTATGGCTACACCTTC.